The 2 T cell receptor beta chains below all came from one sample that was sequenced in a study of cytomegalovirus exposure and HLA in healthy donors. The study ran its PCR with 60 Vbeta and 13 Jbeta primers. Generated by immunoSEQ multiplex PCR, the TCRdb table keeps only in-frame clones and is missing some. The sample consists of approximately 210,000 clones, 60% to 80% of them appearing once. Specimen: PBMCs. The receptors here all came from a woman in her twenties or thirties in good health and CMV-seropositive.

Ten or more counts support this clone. CDR3 loop: CASSQDGVGGRGYTF. For the CDR3, the DNA is TGCGCCAGCAGCCAAGATGGGGTGGGGGGTCGCGGCTACACCTTC. The rearrangement uses TRBV4-3 and TRBJ1-2, with D maybe TRBD1 (5 bases). V lost 0 bases and J 8 bases, leaving 16 bases between the germline ends. Looked up from germline, CDR1 is LGHNA and CDR2 is YSLEER. CDR3 length: 15 amino acids.

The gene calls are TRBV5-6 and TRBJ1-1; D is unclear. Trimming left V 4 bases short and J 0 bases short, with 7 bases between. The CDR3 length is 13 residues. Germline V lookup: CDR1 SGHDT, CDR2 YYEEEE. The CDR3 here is CASSASVNTEAFF. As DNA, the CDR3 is TGTGCCAGCAGCGCCTCAGTGAACACTGAAGCTTTCTTT.